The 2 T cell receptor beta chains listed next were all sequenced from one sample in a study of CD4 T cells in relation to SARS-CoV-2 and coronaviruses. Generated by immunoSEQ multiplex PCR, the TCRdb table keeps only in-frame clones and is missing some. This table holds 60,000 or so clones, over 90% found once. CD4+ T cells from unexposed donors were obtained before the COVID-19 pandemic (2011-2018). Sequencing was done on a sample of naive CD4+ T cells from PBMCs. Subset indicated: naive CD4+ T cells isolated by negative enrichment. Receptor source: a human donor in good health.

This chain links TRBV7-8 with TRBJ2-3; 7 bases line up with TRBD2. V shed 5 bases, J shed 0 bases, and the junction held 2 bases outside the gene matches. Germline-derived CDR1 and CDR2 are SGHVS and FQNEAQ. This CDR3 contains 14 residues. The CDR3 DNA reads TGTGCCAGCAGCCCGCGGGGGAGCACAGATACGCAGTATTTT. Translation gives CASSPRGSTDTQYF.

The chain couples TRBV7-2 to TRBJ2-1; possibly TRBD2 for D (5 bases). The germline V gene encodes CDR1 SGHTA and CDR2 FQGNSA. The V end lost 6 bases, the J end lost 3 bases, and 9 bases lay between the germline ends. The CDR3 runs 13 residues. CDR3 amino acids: CASSSGIYNEQFF. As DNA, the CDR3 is TGTGCCAGCAGTTCCGGGATCTACAATGAGCAGTTCTTC. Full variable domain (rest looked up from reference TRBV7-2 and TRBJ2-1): GAGVSQSPSNKVTEKGKDVELRCDPISGHTALYWYRQSLGQGLEFLIYFQGNSAPDKSGLPSDRFSAERTGGSVSTLTIQRTQQEDSAVYLCASSSGIYNEQFFGPGTRLTVL.